This T cell receptor beta chain came from a study of cytomegalovirus exposure and HLA in healthy donors. This clone was recorded only once. V gave up 5 bases and J gave up 7 bases, with 11 bases separating them. Per the germline V gene, CDR1 is LNHNV and CDR2 is YYDKDF (reference sequence). The CDR3 loop spans 13 amino acids. Primers for the PCR totalled 60 Vbeta and 13 Jbeta. The protocol was immunoSEQ multiplex PCR, while the TCRdb copy is restricted to in-frame clones and leaves out a portion. The table records about 200,000 clones, 65% to 85% of them present only once. The receptor was isolated from a boy under 10 years old in good health and CMV-seronegative. The chain recombines TRBV15 with TRBJ2-2; D is undetermined. The material sequenced was PBMCs. CDR3 bases: TGTGCCACCAGCTCTCGACCGGGCGGGGAGCTGTTTTTT. Translation gives CATSSRPGGELFF.